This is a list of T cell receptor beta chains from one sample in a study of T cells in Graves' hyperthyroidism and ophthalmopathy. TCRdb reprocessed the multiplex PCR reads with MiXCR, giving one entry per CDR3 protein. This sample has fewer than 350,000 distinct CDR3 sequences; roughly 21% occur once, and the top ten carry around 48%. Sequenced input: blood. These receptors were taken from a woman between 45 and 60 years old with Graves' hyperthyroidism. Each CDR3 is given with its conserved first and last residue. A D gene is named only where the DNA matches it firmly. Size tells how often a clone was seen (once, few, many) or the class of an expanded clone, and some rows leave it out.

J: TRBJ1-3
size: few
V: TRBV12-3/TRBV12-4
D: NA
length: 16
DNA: TGTGCCACCGAGGGAATGGATATGAACTCTGGAAACACCATATATTTT
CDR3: CATEGMDMNSGNTIYF

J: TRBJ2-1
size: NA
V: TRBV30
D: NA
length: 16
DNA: TGTGCCTGGAGTGTACGGGGGTTTAGCTCCTACAATGAGCAGTTCTTC
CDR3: CAWSVRGFSSYNEQFF

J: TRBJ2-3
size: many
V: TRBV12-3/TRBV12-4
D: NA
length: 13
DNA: TGTGCCAGCAGTCACTACAGGGAGGATACGCAGTATTTT
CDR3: CASSHYREDTQYF

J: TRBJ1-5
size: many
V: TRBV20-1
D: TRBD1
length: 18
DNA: TGCAGTGCTAGAGCCTACGGGACAGGGGCAGGGGAAAATCAGCCCCAGCATTTT
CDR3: CSARAYGTGAGENQPQHF

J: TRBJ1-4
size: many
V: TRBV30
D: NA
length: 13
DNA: TGTGCCTGGGCCCGGGACAATCGGGAAAAACTGTTTTTT
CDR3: CAWARDNREKLFF

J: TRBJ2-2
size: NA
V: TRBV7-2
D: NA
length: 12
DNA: TGCGCCAGCAGCCTCGACTCCGGGGAGCTGTTTTTT
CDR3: CASSLDSGELFF

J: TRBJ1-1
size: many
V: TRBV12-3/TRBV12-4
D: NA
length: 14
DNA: TGTGCCAGCAGTTTAGCGCTACTGAACACTGAAGCTTTCTTT
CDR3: CASSLALLNTEAFF

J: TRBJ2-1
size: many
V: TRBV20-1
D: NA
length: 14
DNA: TGCAGTGCACGACGCCGGGACTTTTTCAATGAGCAGTTCTTC
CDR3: CSARRRDFFNEQFF

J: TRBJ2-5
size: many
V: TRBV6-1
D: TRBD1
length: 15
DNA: TGTGCCAGCAGGCCCGGGAGACAGGGGATAGAGACCCAGTACTTC
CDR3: CASRPGRQGIETQYF

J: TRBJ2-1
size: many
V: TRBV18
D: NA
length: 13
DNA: TGTGCCAGCTCACTCTGGCCGGCCAATGAGCAGTTCTTC
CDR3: CASSLWPANEQFF

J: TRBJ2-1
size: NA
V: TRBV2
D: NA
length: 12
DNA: TGTGCCAGCAGTGAAGATACAGGTGAGCAGTTCTTC
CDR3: CASSEDTGEQFF

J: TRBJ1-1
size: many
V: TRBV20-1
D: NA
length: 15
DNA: TGCAGTGCTAGAGATCGTGGGGGTATAGGAACTGAAGCTTTCTTT
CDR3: CSARDRGGIGTEAFF

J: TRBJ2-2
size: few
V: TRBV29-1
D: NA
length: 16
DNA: TGCAGCGTTGAAGAACCCCGACTTACAGGGACCGGGGAGCTGTTTTTT
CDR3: CSVEEPRLTGTGELFF

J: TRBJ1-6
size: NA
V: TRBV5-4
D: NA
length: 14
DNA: TGTGCCAGCAGCCCTGGAGGGGTCCATTCACCCCTCCACTTT
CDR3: CASSPGGVHSPLHF

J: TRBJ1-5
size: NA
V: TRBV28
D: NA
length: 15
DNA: TGTGCCACCCTAGGGGGGGATTATAGCAATCAGCCCCAGCATTTT
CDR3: CATLGGDYSNQPQHF

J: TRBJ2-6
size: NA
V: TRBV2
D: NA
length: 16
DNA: TGTGCCAGCAGAGGCAGGGCAGGGGCTGGGGCCAACGTCCTGACTTTC
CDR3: CASRGRAGAGANVLTF

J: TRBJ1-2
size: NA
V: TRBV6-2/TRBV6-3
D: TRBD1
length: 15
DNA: TGTGCCAGCAGCCTAATCAGGGGGCAAGGCTATGGCTACACCTTC
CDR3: CASSLIRGQGYGYTF

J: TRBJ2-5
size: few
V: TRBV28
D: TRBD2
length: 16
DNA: TGTGCCAGCAGTTCACCCCTAGCGGGGGGGCGGGAGACCCAGTACTTC
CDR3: CASSSPLAGGRETQYF

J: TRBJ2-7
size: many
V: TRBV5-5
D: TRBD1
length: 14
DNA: TGTGCCAGCAGACCTAGGGACAGCGTTCATGGGCAGTACTTC
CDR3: CASRPRDSVHGQYF

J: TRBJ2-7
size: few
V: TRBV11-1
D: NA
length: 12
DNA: TGTGCCAGCAGCTTCGGATCGGGCGAGCAGTACTTC
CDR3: CASSFGSGEQYF

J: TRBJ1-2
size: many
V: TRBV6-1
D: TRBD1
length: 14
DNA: TGTGCCAGCAGGTCCGGGACAGGAAACTATGGCTACACCTTC
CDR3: CASRSGTGNYGYTF

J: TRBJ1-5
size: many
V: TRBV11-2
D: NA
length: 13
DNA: TGTGCCAGCAGCTTAGACTGGAATCAGCCCCAGCATTTT
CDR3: CASSLDWNQPQHF

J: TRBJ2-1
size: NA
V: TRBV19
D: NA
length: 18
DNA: TGTGCCAGTAGTATAAGGGGGCCAAAGCGGGAGATTTACAATGAGCAGTTCTTC
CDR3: CASSIRGPKREIYNEQFF

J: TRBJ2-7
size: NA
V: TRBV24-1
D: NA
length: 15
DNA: TGTGCCACCAGTGATCCTAAGGGCCCCACCTACGAGCAGTACTTC
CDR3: CATSDPKGPTYEQYF

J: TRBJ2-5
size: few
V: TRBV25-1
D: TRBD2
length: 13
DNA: TGTGCCAGCAGTGAGACTAGCGAAGAGACCCAGTACTTC
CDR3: CASSETSEETQYF

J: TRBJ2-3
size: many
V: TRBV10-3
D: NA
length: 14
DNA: TGTGCCATCATACCGGGAGCGACCACAGATACGCAGTATTTT
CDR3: CAIIPGATTDTQYF

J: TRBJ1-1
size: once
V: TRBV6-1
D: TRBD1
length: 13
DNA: TGCGCCAGCAAAGACAGGGGGCCTTTAGAAGCTTTCTTT
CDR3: CASKDRGPLEAFF

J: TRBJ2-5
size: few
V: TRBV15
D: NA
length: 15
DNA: TGTGCCACCAGCAGAGGAGGGGTCGGGATAAAGACCCAGTACTTC
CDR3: CATSRGGVGIKTQYF

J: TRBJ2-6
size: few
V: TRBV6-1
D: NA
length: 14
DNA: TGTGCCAGCAGTATAGAGTCTGGGGCCAACGTCCTGACTTTC
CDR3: CASSIESGANVLTF

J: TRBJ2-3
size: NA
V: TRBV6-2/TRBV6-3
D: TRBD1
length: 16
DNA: TGTGCCAGCAGTTACCGCCGCGGACAGGGGGGATATACGCAGTATTTT
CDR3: CASSYRRGQGGYTQYF

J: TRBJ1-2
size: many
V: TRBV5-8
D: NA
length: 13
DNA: TGTGCCAGCAGCCGGAGTATGGACTATGGCTACACCTTC
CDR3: CASSRSMDYGYTF

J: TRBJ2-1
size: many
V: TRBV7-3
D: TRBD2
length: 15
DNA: TGTGCCAGCAGCTTTGCCCTAGCGGCCTACAATGAGCAGTTCTTC
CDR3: CASSFALAAYNEQFF

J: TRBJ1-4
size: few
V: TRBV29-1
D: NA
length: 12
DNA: TGCAGCGTAGCCGTCGGAGATGAAAAACTGTTTTTT
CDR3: CSVAVGDEKLFF

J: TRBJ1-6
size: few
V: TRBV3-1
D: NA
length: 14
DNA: TGTGCCAGCAGCCAAGCGGGGTCGTTGAGTGCCCTCCACTTT
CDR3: CASSQAGSLSALHF

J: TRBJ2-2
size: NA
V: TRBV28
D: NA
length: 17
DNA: TGTGCCAGCAGTTTACTCACGGTACTAAAGGGCACCGGGGAGCTGTTTTTT
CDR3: CASSLLTVLKGTGELFF

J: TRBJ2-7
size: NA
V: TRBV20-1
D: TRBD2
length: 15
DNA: TGCAGTGCCCGGAGGACTAGCGGGAGAGCGAACGAGCAGTACTTC
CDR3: CSARRTSGRANEQYF

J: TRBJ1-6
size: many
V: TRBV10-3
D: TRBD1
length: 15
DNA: TGTGCCATCAGACCGGGACAGGGGGAAAATTCACCCCTCCACTTT
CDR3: CAIRPGQGENSPLHF

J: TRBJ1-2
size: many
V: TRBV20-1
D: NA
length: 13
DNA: TGCAGTGCCACTCCGGATGGTCACTTAGGTAACACCTTC
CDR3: CSATPDGHLGNTF

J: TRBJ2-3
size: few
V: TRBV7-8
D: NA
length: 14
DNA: TGTGCCAGCAGCTTAGCACACGCGGACCATACGCAGTATTTT
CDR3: CASSLAHADHTQYF

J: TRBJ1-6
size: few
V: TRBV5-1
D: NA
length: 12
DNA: TGCGCCAGCCGTCTAGGAAATTCACCCCTCCACTTT
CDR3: CASRLGNSPLHF

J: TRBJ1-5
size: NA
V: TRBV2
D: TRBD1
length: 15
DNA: TGTGCCAGCAGTCGGACAGGGTCGCGCAATCAGCCCCAGCATTTT
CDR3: CASSRTGSRNQPQHF

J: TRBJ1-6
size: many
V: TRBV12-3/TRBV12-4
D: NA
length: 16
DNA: TGTGCCAGCAGTATCCAACCCCCGGCCTATAATTCACCCCTCCACTTT
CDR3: CASSIQPPAYNSPLHF

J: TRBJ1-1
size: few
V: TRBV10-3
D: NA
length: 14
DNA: TGTGCCATCAGTGAGACGGTGGGGGATCGCAGGGCTTTCTTT
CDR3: CAISETVGDRRAFF

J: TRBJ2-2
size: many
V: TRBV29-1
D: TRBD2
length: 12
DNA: TGCAGCGCCCGACTAGCAATCGGGGAGCTGTTTTTT
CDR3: CSARLAIGELFF

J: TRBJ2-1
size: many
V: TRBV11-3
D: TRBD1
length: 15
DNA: TGTGCCAGCAGCTATCCCGGGACAGGGGGAAATGAGCAGTTCTTC
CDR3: CASSYPGTGGNEQFF

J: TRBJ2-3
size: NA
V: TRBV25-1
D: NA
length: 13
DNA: TGTGCCAGCAGTGAATTCGGGGAAGGGGCGCAGTATTTT
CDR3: CASSEFGEGAQYF

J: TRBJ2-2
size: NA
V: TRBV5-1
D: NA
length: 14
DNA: TGCGCCAGCAAAATCGGGACCAACACCGGGGAGCTGTTTTTT
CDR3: CASKIGTNTGELFF

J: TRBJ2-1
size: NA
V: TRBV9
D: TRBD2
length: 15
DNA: TGTGCCAGCAGCGTAGGCGGTAGCGGGTTAAATGAGCAGTTCTTC
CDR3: CASSVGGSGLNEQFF

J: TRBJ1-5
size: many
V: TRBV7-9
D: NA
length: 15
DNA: TGTGCCAGCAGCTTACAGGGGTCAGGCAATCAGCCCCAGCATTTT
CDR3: CASSLQGSGNQPQHF

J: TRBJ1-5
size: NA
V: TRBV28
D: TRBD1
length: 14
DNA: TGTGCCAGCAGTTCCGACAGGGAGACTCAGCCCCAGCATTTT
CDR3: CASSSDRETQPQHF

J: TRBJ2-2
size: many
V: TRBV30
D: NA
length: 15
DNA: TGTGCCTGGAGCGCCCTCGGACCAAACACCGGGGAGCTGTTTTTT
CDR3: CAWSALGPNTGELFF

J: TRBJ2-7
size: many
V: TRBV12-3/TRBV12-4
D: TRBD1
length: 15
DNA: TGTGCCAGCAGTCTCCGGGGACAGCCCCCCTACGAGCAGTACTTC
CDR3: CASSLRGQPPYEQYF

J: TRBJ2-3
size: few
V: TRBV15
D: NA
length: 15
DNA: TGTGCCACCAGCAGAGAGGGCCTACCCACAGATACGCAGTATTTT
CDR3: CATSREGLPTDTQYF

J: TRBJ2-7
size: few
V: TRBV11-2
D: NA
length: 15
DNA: TGTGCCAGCAGCTTAGGTTCCCGTATCGGTAGCGAGCAGTACTTC
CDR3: CASSLGSRIGSEQYF

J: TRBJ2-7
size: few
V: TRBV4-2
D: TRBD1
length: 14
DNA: TGTGCCAGCGGACCCGGGACAGGACTCTACGAGCAGTACTTC
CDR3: CASGPGTGLYEQYF

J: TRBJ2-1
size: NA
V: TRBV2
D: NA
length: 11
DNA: TGTGCCAGCATAAAGGGGTATGAGCAGTTCTTC
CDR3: CASIKGYEQFF

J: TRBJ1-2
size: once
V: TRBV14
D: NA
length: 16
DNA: TGTGCCAGCAGCCAAGAACGCCGGACAGCCACCCATGGCTACACCTTC
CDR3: CASSQERRTATHGYTF

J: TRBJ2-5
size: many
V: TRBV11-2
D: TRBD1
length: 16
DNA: TGTGCCAGCAGCCGAAACCCGGACAGGGTGGGGGAGACCCAGTACTTC
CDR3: CASSRNPDRVGETQYF

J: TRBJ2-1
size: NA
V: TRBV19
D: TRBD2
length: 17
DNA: TGTGCCAGTAGCGGGGGGGCTCTAGCGGGAAAATACAATGAGCAGTTCTTC
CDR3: CASSGGALAGKYNEQFF

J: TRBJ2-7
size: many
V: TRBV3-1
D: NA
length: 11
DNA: TGTGCCAGCAGCCAGACCTGGGAGCAGTACTTC
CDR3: CASSQTWEQYF